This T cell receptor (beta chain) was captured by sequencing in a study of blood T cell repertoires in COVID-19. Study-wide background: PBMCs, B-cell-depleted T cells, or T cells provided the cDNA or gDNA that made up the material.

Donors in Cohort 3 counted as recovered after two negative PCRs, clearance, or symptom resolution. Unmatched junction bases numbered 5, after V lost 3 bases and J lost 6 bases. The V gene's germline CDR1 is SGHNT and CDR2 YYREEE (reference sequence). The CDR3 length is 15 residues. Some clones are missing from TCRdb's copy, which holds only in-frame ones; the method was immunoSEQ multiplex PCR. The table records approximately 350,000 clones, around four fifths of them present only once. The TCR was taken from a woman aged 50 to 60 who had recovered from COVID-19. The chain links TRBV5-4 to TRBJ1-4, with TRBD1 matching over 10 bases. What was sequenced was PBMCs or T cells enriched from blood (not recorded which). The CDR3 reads CASSSSDRGYEKLFF. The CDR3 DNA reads TGTGCCAGCAGCTCGTCGGACAGGGGGTATGAAAAACTGTTTTTT.